This entry lists 18 T cell receptor beta chains sequenced from one sample in a study of blood T cell repertoires in COVID-19. TCRdb's copy holds only in-frame clones and misses some; the assay was immunoSEQ multiplex PCR. The sample shows about 240,000 clones, about 84% of them seen only once. Sample: peripheral blood. The receptors derive from a man aged 80 or over with acute or convalescent COVID-19.

This chain links TRBV11-2 with TRBJ1-3, with 10 bases that match TRBD1. Germline-derived CDR1 and CDR2 are SGHAT and FQNNGV. The CDR3 is 15 amino acids. The V and J ends lost 6 bases and 4 bases, in that order; junction bases with no gene match: 6. CDR3: CASSRQGAKGNTIYF. The CDR3 DNA reads TGTGCCAGCAGTCGACAGGGGGCAAAAGGAAACACCATATATTTT.

This clone has a single count. The chain links TRBV25-1 to TRBJ2-5; TRBD1 might be the D (7 bases). Germline CDR1 and CDR2: MGHDK and SYGVNS. The CDR3 contains 14 residues. V lost 7 bases, J lost 4 bases, and 16 bases lay in between. The CDR3 DNA is TGTGCCAGCACCCCCTCAGGGGGGACAGAGACCCAGTACTTC. It is translated as CASTPSGGTETQYF.

The chain employs TRBV4-2 and TRBJ2-1, with D perhaps matching TRBD2 (5 bases). There are 17 residues in the CDR3. Germline CDR1 reads LGHNA; CDR2 reads YNFKEQ. V lost 1 base to trimming and J lost 2 bases, with 15 bases between them. This chain's CDR3 is CASSQVVGSRPYNEQFF. The CDR3 DNA is TGTGCCAGCAGCCAAGTGGTAGGGAGCCGTCCCTACAATGAGCAGTTCTTC.

This clone occurred once. This chain uses TRBV18 with TRBJ2-1; D possibly corresponds to TRBD2 (5 bases). Trimming left V 0 bases short and J 10 bases short, with 10 bases between. The CDR3 consists of 13 residues. Per the germline V gene, CDR1 is KGHSH and CDR2 is LQKENI. In DNA form, the CDR3 reads TGTGCCAGCTCACCACCGGGAGACACAGAGCAGTTCTTC. Translation gives CASSPPGDTEQFF.

The rearrangement joins TRBV24-1 to TRBJ2-7; 12 nucleotides align to TRBD1. The CDR3 has 18 residues. The V segment lost 4 bases and the J segment 2 bases; nucleotides outside the gene matches: 11. Germline lookup yields CDR1 KGHDR and CDR2 SFDVKD. This CDR3 is CATSDSPGQGAKTYEQYF. For the CDR3, the DNA is TGTGCCACCAGTGACTCGCCGGGACAGGGGGCGAAAACCTACGAGCAGTACTTC.

This clone has only a few counts. This chain uses TRBV3-1 (or the pseudogene TRBV3-2) with TRBJ1-6; 10 positions agree with TRBD1. Per germline, CDR1 LGHDT and CDR2 YNNKEL (reference sequence). Unmatched junction bases numbered 3, after V lost 7 bases and J lost 9 bases. The CDR3 totals 13 residues. The CDR3: CASTGQGTSPLHF. The CDR3 DNA is TGTGCCAGCACGGGACAGGGGACTTCACCCCTCCACTTT.

V usage is TRBV6-1 and J usage is TRBJ2-2; TRBD2 matches at 8 bases. Germline V lookup: CDR1 MNHNS, CDR2 SASEGT. The CDR3 is 16 residues long. V was pared by 2 bases and J by 7 bases, with 9 bases of the junction left unmatched. The CDR3 loop is CASSERAGVFGGELFF. In DNA, the CDR3 is TGTGCCAGCAGTGAAAGAGCGGGAGTGTTTGGCGGGGAGCTGTTTTTT.

The chain couples TRBV2 to TRBJ1-1; D is possibly TRBD1 (6 bases). Trimming took 8 bases from V and 2 from J, leaving 18 bases between them. Germline CDR1 is SNHLY and CDR2 is FYNNEI. The CDR3 is 15 amino acids. CDR3 protein: CASCRTMDRNTEAFF. CDR3 DNA: TGTGCCAGCTGCCGGACGATGGACAGAAACACTGAAGCTTTCTTT.

The gene calls are TRBV15 and TRBJ1-3; D not resolved. CDR1 LNHNV and CDR2 YYDKDF come from the germline V gene (reference sequence). V was pared by 2 bases and J by 9 bases, with 14 bases between. The length of the CDR3 is 14 residues. CDR3 sequence reads: CATSRPDWASTIYF. CDR3 in DNA: TGTGCCACCAGCAGACCCGATTGGGCAAGCACCATATATTTT.

This clone was observed many times. J is TRBJ1-1 and V is TRBV2, with a possible D match to TRBD1 (5 bases). The CDR3 length is 14 residues. V shed 2 bases and J shed 10 bases, with 17 bases lying between them. Germline assignment: CDR1 SNHLY and CDR2 FYNNEI. The CDR3 sequence: CASSELSGPRRAFF. In DNA, the CDR3 is TGTGCCAGCAGTGAATTGTCAGGGCCGCGAAGAGCTTTCTTT.

This chain joins TRBV27 and TRBJ2-3, with a tentative D call TRBD2 (5 bases). The CDR3 extends over 13 amino acids. V was cut by 6 bases and J by 3 bases, with 10 bases left in between. The germline gives CDR1 MNHEY, CDR2 SMNVEV (reference sequence). In nucleotides, the CDR3 is TGTGCCAGCAGACCCACGGGGACAGATACGCAGTATTTT. Protein product: CASRPTGTDTQYF.

The chain employs TRBV18 and TRBJ1-3, with TRBD1 identical over 8 bases. The CDR3 has 15 amino acids. With V trimmed by 3 bases and J by 4 bases, 5 bases remained unmatched. The V gene's germline CDR1 is KGHSH and CDR2 LQKENI. The CDR3 sequence is CASSPPGTGGNTIYF. The CDR3 DNA reads as TGTGCCAGCTCACCGCCCGGGACAGGAGGAAACACCATATATTTT.

The V call is TRBV19, the J call TRBJ1-4, with D possibly matching TRBD1 (6 bases). The CDR3 is 16 amino acids. V was cut by 5 bases and J by 1 base, with 14 bases left in between. Germline V gene sequence: CDR1 LNHDA, CDR2 SQIVND (reference sequence). This CDR3 is CASSPTGPGTNEKLFF. The CDR3, as DNA: TGTGCCAGTAGTCCGACAGGTCCCGGAACTAATGAAAAACTGTTTTTT.

The chain carries TRBV3-1 (or the pseudogene TRBV3-2) and TRBJ2-2, with 14 nucleotides matching TRBD2. CDR3 length: 17 amino acids. Germline V gene sequence: CDR1 LGHDT, CDR2 YNNKEL (reference sequence). With V trimmed by 4 bases and J by 3 bases, 4 bases remained unmatched. The CDR3 is CASSRGTSGRHTGELFF. The CDR3 DNA reads as TGTGCCAGCAGCCGCGGGACTAGCGGGAGACACACCGGGGAGCTGTTTTTT.

Here the CDR3 reads CASSQGQLNQPQHF. In DNA, the CDR3 is TGTGCCAGCAGTCAGGGACAGCTCAATCAGCCCCAGCATTTT. The chain employs TRBV6-1 and TRBJ1-5, with 7 nucleotides matching TRBD1. CDR1 and CDR2 from the germline V gene are MNHNS and SASEGT. Trimming cost V 5 bases and J 3 bases; bases outside gene matches: 4. This CDR3 region has 14 residues.

V is TRBV5-1 and J is TRBJ2-3; 7 bases are shared with TRBD2. The CDR3 has 16 residues. The germline V gene has CDR1 SGHRS and CDR2 YFSETQ. The V segment lost 1 base and the J segment 3 bases; nucleotides outside the gene matches: 8. The CDR3 here is CASSLSGNRRTDTQYF. The DNA of the CDR3 is TGCGCCAGCAGCTTGAGCGGGAATCGAAGAACAGATACGCAGTATTTT.

V usage is TRBV28 and J usage is TRBJ2-2, with D possibly matching TRBD1 (6 bases). This CDR3 contains 13 residues. Germline CDR1 reads MDHEN; CDR2 reads SYDVKM. The V gene lost 6 bases and the J gene lost 4 bases, with 9 bases spanning the gap. DNA of the CDR3: TGTGCCAGCAGGGCGGACAGCACCGGGGAGCTGTTTTTT. Translated, it gives CASRADSTGELFF.

The V and J genes are TRBV11-2 and TRBJ2-7, with D maybe TRBD1 (7 bases). Trimming shortened V by 1 base and J by 3 bases, and 10 bases separated the two germline ends. Germline values: CDR1 SGHAT, CDR2 FQNNGV. The CDR3 is made up of 14 amino acids. The CDR3 sequence: CASSLAGGHYEQYF. CDR3 DNA: TGTGCCAGCAGCTTAGCAGGGGGGCACTACGAGCAGTACTTC.